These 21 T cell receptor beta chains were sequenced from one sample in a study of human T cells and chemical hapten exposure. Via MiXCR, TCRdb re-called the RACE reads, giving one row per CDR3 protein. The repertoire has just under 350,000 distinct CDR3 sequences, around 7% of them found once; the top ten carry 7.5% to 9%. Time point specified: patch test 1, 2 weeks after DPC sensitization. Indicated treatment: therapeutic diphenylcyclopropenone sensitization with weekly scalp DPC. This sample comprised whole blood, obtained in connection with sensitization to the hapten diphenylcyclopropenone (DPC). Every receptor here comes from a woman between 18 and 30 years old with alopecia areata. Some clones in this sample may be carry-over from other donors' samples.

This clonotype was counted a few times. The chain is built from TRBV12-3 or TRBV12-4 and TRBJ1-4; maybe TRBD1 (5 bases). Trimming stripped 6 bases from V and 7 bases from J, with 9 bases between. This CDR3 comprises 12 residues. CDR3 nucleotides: TGTGCCAGCAGCCCCGGGGGTGAAAAACTGTTTTTT. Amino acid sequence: CASSPGGEKLFF.

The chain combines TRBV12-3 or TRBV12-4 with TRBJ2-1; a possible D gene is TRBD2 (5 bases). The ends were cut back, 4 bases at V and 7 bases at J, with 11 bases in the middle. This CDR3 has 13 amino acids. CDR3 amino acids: CASSSLRGNEQFF. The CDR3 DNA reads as TGTGCCAGCAGTTCTTTAAGAGGGAATGAGCAGTTCTTC.

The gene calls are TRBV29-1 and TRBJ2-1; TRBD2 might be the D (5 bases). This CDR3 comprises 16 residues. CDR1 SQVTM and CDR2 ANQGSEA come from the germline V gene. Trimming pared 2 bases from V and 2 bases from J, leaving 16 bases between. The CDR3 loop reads CSVEIARLGAYNEQFF. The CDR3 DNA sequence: TGCAGCGTTGAAATCGCGCGTTTGGGAGCCTACAATGAGCAGTTCTTC.

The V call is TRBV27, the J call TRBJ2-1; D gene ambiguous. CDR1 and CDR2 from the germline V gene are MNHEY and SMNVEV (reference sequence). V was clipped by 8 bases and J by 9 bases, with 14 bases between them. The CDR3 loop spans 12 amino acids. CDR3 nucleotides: TGTGCCAGCGGGGTAATAGGGCTTGAGCAGTTCTTC. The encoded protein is CASGVIGLEQFF.

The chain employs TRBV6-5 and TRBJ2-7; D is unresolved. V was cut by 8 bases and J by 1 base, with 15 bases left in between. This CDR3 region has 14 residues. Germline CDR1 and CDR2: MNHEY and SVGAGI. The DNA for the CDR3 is TGTGCCAGCTCACCTCCAGGTTGGTCCTACGAGCAGTACTTC. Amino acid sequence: CASSPPGWSYEQYF.

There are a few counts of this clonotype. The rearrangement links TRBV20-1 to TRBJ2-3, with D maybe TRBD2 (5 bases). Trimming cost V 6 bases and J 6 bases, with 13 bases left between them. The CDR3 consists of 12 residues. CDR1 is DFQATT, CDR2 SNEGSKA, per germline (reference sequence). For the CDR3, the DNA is TGCAGTGCCGGCCGGGGATTCGATACGCAGTATTTT. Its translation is CSAGRGFDTQYF.

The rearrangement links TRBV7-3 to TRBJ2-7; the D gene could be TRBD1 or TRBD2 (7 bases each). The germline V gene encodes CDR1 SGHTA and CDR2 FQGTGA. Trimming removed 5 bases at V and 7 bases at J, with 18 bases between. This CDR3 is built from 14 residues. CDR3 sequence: CASSPTGRVEEQYF. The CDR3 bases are TGTGCCAGCAGCCCGACAGGGAGGGTAGAAGAGCAGTACTTC.

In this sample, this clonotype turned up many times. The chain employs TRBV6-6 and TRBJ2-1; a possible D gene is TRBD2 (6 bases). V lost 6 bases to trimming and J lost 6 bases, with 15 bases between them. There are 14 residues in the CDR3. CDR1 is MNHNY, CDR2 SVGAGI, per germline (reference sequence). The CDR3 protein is CASRPGTFVNEQFF. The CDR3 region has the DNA TGTGCCAGCAGGCCCGGGACTTTCGTCAATGAGCAGTTCTTC.

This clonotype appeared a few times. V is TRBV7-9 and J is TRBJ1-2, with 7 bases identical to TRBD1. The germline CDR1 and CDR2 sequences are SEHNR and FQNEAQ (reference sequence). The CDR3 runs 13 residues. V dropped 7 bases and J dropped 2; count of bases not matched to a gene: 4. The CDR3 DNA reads TGTGCCAGCACAATACAGGGGAACTATGGCTACACCTTC. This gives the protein CASTIQGNYGYTF.

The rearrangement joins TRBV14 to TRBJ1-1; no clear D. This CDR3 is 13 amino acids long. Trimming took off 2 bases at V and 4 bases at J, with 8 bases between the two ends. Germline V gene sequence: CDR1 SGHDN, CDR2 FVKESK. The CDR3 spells CASSQSSSTEAFF. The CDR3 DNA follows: TGTGCCAGCAGCCAATCTTCCTCCACTGAAGCTTTCTTT.

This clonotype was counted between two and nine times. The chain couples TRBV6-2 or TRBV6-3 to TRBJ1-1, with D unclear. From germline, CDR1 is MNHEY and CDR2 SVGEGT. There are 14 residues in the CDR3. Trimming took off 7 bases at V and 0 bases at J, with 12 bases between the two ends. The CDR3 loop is CASIEQFMNTEAFF. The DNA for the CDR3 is TGTGCCAGCATCGAACAGTTCATGAACACTGAAGCTTTCTTT.

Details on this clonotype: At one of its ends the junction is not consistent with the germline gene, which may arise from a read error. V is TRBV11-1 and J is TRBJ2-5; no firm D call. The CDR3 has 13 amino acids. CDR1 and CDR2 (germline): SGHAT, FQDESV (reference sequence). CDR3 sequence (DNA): TGTGCCAGGAGCTTCATCGGGCAAGAGACCCAGTACTTC. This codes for CARSFIGQETQYF.

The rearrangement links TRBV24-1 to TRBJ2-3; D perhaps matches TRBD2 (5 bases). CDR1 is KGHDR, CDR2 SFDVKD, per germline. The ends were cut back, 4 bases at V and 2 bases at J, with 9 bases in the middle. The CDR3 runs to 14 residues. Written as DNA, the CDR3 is TGTGCCACCAGTGAGGCGGGCCTCACAGATACGCAGTATTTT. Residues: CATSEAGLTDTQYF.

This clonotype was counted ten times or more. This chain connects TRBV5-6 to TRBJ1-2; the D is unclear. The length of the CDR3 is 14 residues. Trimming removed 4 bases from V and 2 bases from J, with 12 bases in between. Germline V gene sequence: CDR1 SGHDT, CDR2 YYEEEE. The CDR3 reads CASSTWTGNYGYTF. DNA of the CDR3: TGTGCCAGCAGCACGTGGACGGGGAACTATGGCTACACCTTC. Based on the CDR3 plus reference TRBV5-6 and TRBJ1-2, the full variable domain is DAGVTQSPTHLIKTRGQQVTLRCSPKSGHDTVSWYQQALGQGPQFIFQYYEEEERQRGNFPDRFSGHQFPNYSSELNVNALLLGDSALYLCASSTWTGNYGYTFGSGTRLTVV.

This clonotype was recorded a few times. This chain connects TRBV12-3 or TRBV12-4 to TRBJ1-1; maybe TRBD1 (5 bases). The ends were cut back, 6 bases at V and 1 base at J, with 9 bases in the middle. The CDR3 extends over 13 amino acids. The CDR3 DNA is TGTGCCAGCAGCCACGACAGGAACACTGAAGCTTTCTTT. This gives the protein CASSHDRNTEAFF.

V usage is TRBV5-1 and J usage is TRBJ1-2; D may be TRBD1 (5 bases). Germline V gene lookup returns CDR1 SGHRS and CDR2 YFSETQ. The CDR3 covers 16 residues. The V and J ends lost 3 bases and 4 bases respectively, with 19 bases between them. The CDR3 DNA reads TGCGCCAGCAGCTACTCAGGGCTCTCTTCTTTCTATGGCTACACCTTC. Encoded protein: CASSYSGLSSFYGYTF. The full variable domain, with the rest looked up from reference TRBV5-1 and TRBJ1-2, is KAGVTQTPRYLIKTRGQQVTLSCSPISGHRSVSWYQQTPGQGLQFLFEYFSETQRNKGNFPGRFSGRQFSNSRSEMNVSTLELGDSALYLCASSYSGLSSFYGYTFGSGTRLTVV.

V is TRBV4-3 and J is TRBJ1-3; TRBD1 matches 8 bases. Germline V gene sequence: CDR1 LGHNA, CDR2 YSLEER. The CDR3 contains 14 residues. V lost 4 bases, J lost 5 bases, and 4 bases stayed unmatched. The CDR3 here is CASSPGQERNTIYF. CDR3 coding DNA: TGCGCCAGCAGCCCGGGACAGGAGAGAAACACCATATATTTT.

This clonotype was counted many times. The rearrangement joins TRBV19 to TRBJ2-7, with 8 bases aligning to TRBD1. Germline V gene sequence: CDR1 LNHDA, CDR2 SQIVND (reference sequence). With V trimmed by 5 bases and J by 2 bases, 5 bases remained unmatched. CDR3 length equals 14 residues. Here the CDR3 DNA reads TGTGCCAGTAGTTCACGGACAGGGCCCTACGAGCAGTACTTC. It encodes CASSSRTGPYEQYF.

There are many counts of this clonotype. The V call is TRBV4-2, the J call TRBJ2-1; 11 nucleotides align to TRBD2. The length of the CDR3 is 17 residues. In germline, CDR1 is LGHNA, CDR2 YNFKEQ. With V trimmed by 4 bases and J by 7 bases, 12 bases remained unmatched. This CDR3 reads CASSPVTLAGGRNEQFF. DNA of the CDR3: TGTGCCAGCAGCCCGGTTACCCTAGCGGGGGGCAGGAATGAGCAGTTCTTC.

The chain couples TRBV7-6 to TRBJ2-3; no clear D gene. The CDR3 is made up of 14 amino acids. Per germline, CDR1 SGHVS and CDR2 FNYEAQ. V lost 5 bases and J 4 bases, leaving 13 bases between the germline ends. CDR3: CASSPWVVPDTQYF. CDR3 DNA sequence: TGTGCCAGCAGCCCCTGGGTGGTTCCAGATACGCAGTATTTT.

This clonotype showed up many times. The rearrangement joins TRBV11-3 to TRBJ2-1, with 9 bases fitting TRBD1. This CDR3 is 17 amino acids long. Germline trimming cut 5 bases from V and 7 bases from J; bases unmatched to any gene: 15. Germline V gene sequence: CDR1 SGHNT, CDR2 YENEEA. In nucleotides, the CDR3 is TGTGCCAGCAGCGCGGGACAGGGTTTAGTTGAGTCGAATGAGCAGTTCTTC. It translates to CASSAGQGLVESNEQFF.